The sequence of this TCR beta chain was determined in a study of blood T cell repertoires in COVID-19. Study summary: Material from acute and convalescent COVID-19 was sourced from the United States, Italy and Spain.

The CDR3 has 13 residues. The germline gives CDR1 SGHAT, CDR2 FQNNGV. Trimming shortened V by 3 bases and J by 2 bases, and 6 bases separated the two germline ends. Only in-frame clones appear in the TCRdb table, and some are missing; sequencing was by immunoSEQ multiplex PCR. The sample lists some 48,000 clones, roughly 90% seen once, with 20% to 30% in the top ten. Sequenced sample: peripheral blood. This sequence joins TRBV11-2 and TRBJ2-3; D uncertain. This sequence was found in a woman of 80 years or more in a cohort sampled during active or convalescent COVID-19. The DNA of the CDR3 is TGTGCCAGCAGCTTGGCTTACACAGATACGCAGTATTTT. It is translated as CASSLAYTDTQYF. Drawing the rest from reference TRBV11-2 and TRBJ2-3, the complete variable domain is EAGVAQSPRYKIIEKRQSVAFWCNPISGHATLYWYQQILGQGPKLLIQFQNNGVVDDSQLPKDRFSAERLKGVDSTLKIQPAKLEDSAVYLCASSLAYTDTQYFGPGTRLTVL.